Included here is one T cell receptor beta chain sequence, with context. Its antigen is as yet unknown. This CDR3 is built from 16 residues. CDR1 SEHNR and CDR2 FQNEAQ come from the germline V gene (reference sequence). The V segment lost 7 bases and the J segment 8 bases; nucleotides outside the gene matches: 16. These data originate in a study of CD8+ T cells in alopecia areata. The study team obtained lesional scalp punch biopsies and peripheral blood from alopecia areata patients. Findings of the study overall: It was lesional scalp, especially alopecia totalis/universalis, that showed higher clonality than normal scalp. Sequenced scalp T cells also include alphabeta T cells resident in normal skin.

The sequencing template was cDNA reverse transcribed from extracted RNA. Libraries were prepared by immunoSEQ multiplex PCR; TCRdb keeps only in-frame clonotypes and omits some of them. The sample comprises 120,000 or so clones, roughly 50% of which are singletons, and roughly a tenth rests with the top ten. The chain recombines TRBV7-9 with TRBJ2-1; 8 positions match TRBD1. The clonotype originates from a human donor with alopecia areata. Material for sequencing was NKG2D-low CD8+ T cells sorted from blood. The CDR3 reads CASNPLLQGGRDEQFF. Here the CDR3 DNA reads TGTGCCAGCAACCCCTTACTACAGGGGGGTCGCGATGAGCAGTTCTTC.